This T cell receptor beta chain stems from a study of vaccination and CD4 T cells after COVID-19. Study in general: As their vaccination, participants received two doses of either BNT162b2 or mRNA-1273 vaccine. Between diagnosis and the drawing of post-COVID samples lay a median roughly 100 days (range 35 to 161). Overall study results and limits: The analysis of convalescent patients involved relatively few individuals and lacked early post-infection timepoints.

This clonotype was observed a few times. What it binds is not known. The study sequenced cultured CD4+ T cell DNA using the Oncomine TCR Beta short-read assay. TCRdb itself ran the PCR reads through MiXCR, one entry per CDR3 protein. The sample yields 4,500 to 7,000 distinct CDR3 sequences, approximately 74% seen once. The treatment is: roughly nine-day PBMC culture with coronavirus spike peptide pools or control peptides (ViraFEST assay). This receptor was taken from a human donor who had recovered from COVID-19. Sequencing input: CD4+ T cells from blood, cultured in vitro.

The CDR3 nucleotides read TGTGCCAGCAGTTTTGGCAGCCTAAACAATCAGCCCCAGCATTTT. Its protein product is CASSFGSLNNQPQHF. The chain has TRBV12-3 or TRBV12-4 and TRBJ1-5; the D is unclear. The CDR3 sequence is 15 residues long. With 3 bases removed from V and 3 bases from J, the gap between germline ends came to 12 bases.